The rows below give T cell receptor beta chains drawn from one sample of a study of vaccination and CD4 T cells after COVID-19. Their antigen targets remain unknown. TCRdb reprocessed the PCR reads via MiXCR and lists one record per CDR3 protein. The top ten clones hold about 4.9% of a sample with more than 20,000 distinct CDR3 sequences, approximately 48% of them seen once. Sequenced input: CD4+ T cells from blood, cultured in vitro. These receptors came from a human donor who had recovered from COVID-19. CDR3s include the opening cysteine and the closing phenylalanine or tryptophan. A D gene is named only where the DNA matches it firmly. Size is omitted from some rows. Given values are once, few, many or a class for expanded clones.

>NA|13|TRBJ2-7|TRBV7-9|NA
TGTGCCAGCAGCTTAGTTGGGGGCGGCGAGCAGTACTTC
CASSLVGGGEQYF
>NA|16|TRBJ1-2|TRBV5-1|NA
TGCGCCAGCAGCTTGTCAGGCGCGGAGACTACGGGCGGCTACACCTTC
CASSLSGAETTGGYTF
>NA|16|TRBJ1-1|TRBV28|TRBD1
TGTGCCAGCAGTTTAATACGGACAGGGGGGCACACTGAAGCTTTCTTT
CASSLIRTGGHTEAFF
>NA|14|TRBJ2-5|TRBV6-2/TRBV6-3|NA
TGTGCCAGCAGTTACGGGGGCCTGGGAGAGACCCAGTACTTC
CASSYGGLGETQYF
>once|15|TRBJ1-2|TRBV5-6|TRBD1
TGTGCCAGCAGCTTCCGGGACAGCGCCAACTATGGCTACACCTTC
CASSFRDSANYGYTF
>NA|14|TRBJ2-7|TRBV27|NA
TGTGCCAGCAGTCCGCTGGCACCGGGCTACGAGCAGTACTTC
CASSPLAPGYEQYF
>few|16|TRBJ2-1|TRBV6-9|TRBD1
TGTGCCAGCAGTCAACCCCGGGACAGGGGGTGTTGTGAGCAGTTCTTC
CASSQPRDRGCCEQFF
>NA|12|TRBJ2-7|TRBV5-4|NA
TGTGCCAGCAGCCTGGACAGATACGAGCAGTACTTC
CASSLDRYEQYF
>NA|15|TRBJ2-7|TRBV21-1|NA
TGTGCCAGCAGCAAAGTCAGGAACACTTCCTACGAGCAGTACTTC
CASSKVRNTSYEQYF
>NA|14|TRBJ2-7|TRBV20-1|TRBD2
TGCAGTGCTATCGGACTAGCGGGGGACTACGAGCAGTACTTC
CSAIGLAGDYEQYF
>few|16|TRBJ2-3|TRBV7-2|TRBD2
TGTGCCAGCAGCTTAGCGGGCGGGGGGGCTCGAGATACGCAGTATTTT
CASSLAGGGARDTQYF
>NA|14|TRBJ1-2|TRBV18|NA
TGTGCCAGCTCACCCGAAGGGGAAGGCTATGGCTACACCTTC
CASSPEGEGYGYTF
>NA|16|TRBJ1-6|TRBV6-2/TRBV6-3|TRBD1
TGTGCCAGCATTCCCTCGTATAGGGGACAGGGCACCCCCCTCCACTTT
CASIPSYRGQGTPLHF
>few|14|TRBJ2-7|TRBV28|TRBD1
TGTGCCAGCAGTTTACAGGGGGCTTACTACGAGCAGTACTTC
CASSLQGAYYEQYF
>NA|13|TRBJ1-2|TRBV20-1|NA
TGCAGTGCTTATCCCGGGACCAACTATGGCTACACCTTC
CSAYPGTNYGYTF
>medium-sized|13|TRBJ1-1|TRBV15|NA
TGTGCCACCAGCAGGGGGATGAACACTGAAGCTTTCTTT
CATSRGMNTEAFF
>NA|18|TRBJ2-7|TRBV6-1|TRBD2
TGTGCCAGCAGTGAAAGCCCGATCACTAGCGGGGTCTCCTACGAGCAGTACTTC
CASSESPITSGVSYEQYF
>NA|15|TRBJ1-1|TRBV10-2|NA
TGCGCCAGCAGGGCCCCACGGGGGCGCGACACTGAAGCTTTCTTT
CASRAPRGRDTEAFF
>few|12|TRBJ1-2|TRBV20-1|TRBD1
TGCAGTGCGCAGAGGGGGACAGGGGGGTACACCTTC
CSAQRGTGGYTF
>NA|13|TRBJ1-1|TRBV11-2|NA
TGTGCCAGCACGGACAGAATGGACACTGAAGCTTTCTTT
CASTDRMDTEAFF
>NA|14|TRBJ1-3|TRBV6-5|NA
TGTGCCAGCAGTTTTGGCCCAAGTGGAAACACCATATATTTT
CASSFGPSGNTIYF
>NA|15|TRBJ2-5|TRBV7-9|TRBD2
TGTGCCAGCAGCCCTCGGGAGGGCCCCCAAGAGACCCAGTACTTC
CASSPREGPQETQYF
>few|14|TRBJ1-5|TRBV6-1|TRBD1
TGTGCCAGCAGTACCCAGGGGGCCGGTCAGCCCCAGCATTTT
CASSTQGAGQPQHF
>NA|15|TRBJ1-6|TRBV2|NA
TGTGCCAGCAGTGGTGAGCGGACTAGGAATTCACCCCTCCACTTT
CASSGERTRNSPLHF
>NA|15|TRBJ1-1|TRBV6-1|TRBD1
TGTGCCAGCAGAATAGCCGGGACAGGGCCCACTGAAGCTTTCTTT
CASRIAGTGPTEAFF
>NA|15|TRBJ2-3|TRBV19|NA
TGTGCCAGTAGTATAGATTCTTGGGAGAACTTCACGCAGTATTTT
CASSIDSWENFTQYF
>NA|15|TRBJ1-6|TRBV11-2|NA
TGTGCCAGCAGCTTAGCGGGGGCTGGACATTCACCCCTCCACTTT
CASSLAGAGHSPLHF
>NA|13|TRBJ1-1|TRBV6-5|NA
TGTGCCAGCAGTTCTAGGGGGAACACTGAAGCTTTCTTT
CASSSRGNTEAFF
>NA|15|TRBJ1-1|TRBV7-6|NA
TGTGCCAGCAGCCCTACAGGGATGAGGGTCACTGAAGCTTTCTTT
CASSPTGMRVTEAFF
>NA|13|TRBJ1-4|TRBV2|TRBD1
TGTGCCAGCAGGTCGGCAGGGGGTGAAAAACTGTTTTTT
CASRSAGGEKLFF
>NA|15|TRBJ2-7|TRBV7-6|NA
TGTGCCAGCAGCTTCGGGGCAGGGCAACGCTACGAGCAGTACTTC
CASSFGAGQRYEQYF
>NA|14|TRBJ2-3|TRBV2|NA
TGTGCCAGCAGTCCCCAGGGGGGATCAGATACGCAGTATTTT
CASSPQGGSDTQYF
>NA|17|TRBJ2-1|TRBV6-1|TRBD2
TGTGCCAGCAGTGCAGGCGATTTGCGGGAGGGCCCGGGGGAGCAGTTCTTC
CASSAGDLREGPGEQFF
>NA|14|TRBJ2-5|TRBV10-3|NA
TGTGCCATCAGTGTAGGCACCCAAGGGGAGACCCAGTACTTC
CAISVGTQGETQYF
>NA|13|TRBJ2-1|TRBV11-3|NA
TGTGCCAGCAGCTTGAGGGCCTACAATGAGCAGTTCTTC
CASSLRAYNEQFF
>NA|12|TRBJ1-3|TRBV20-1|NA
TGCAGTGCTAGTTCAGGGGGAAACACCATATATTTT
CSASSGGNTIYF
>once|16|TRBJ2-2|TRBV9|TRBD2
TGTGCCAGCAGCGCCGGGACTAGCGGACCCACCGGGGAGCTGTTTTTT
CASSAGTSGPTGELFF
>NA|15|TRBJ2-7|TRBV7-9|NA
TGTGCCAGCAGCCCCGGACAGACCAGCTCCTACGAGCAGTACTTC
CASSPGQTSSYEQYF
>NA|11|TRBJ2-5|TRBV11-3|NA
TGTGCCAGCAGCTTATCGGAGACCCAGTACTTC
CASSLSETQYF
>once|14|TRBJ2-7|TRBV30|TRBD2
TGTGCCTGGAGTGTACCACTAGCGGGAGCCCAGCAGTACTTC
CAWSVPLAGAQQYF
>NA|13|TRBJ1-2|TRBV6-5|TRBD1
TGTGCCAGCAGTTCGCGGACAGGCTATGGCTACACCTTC
CASSSRTGYGYTF
>few|16|TRBJ2-7|TRBV15|NA
TGTGCCACCAGCAGAGACTACAGGGGAGGCTCCTACGAGCAGTACTTC
CATSRDYRGGSYEQYF
>NA|15|TRBJ1-3|TRBV15|NA
TGTGCCACCAGCAGAGATCGGGGCGGTGGAAACACCATATATTTT
CATSRDRGGGNTIYF
>NA|13|TRBJ1-2|TRBV5-8|TRBD1
TGTGCCAGCAGCCGGGACAGGGTTGCTGGCTACACCTTC
CASSRDRVAGYTF
>NA|14|TRBJ2-5|TRBV30|TRBD2
TGTGCCTGGACTAGCGGGAATCGCCAAGAGACCCAGTACTTC
CAWTSGNRQETQYF
>NA|15|TRBJ1-4|TRBV5-1|NA
TGCGCCAGCCAAGAGGGGACCCCAACTAATGAAAAACTGTTTTTT
CASQEGTPTNEKLFF
>NA|13|TRBJ1-1|TRBV29-1|TRBD1
TGCAGCGTTGACAGGGGGCTTCGGACTGAAGCTTTCTTT
CSVDRGLRTEAFF
>few|16|TRBJ2-2|TRBV5-4|TRBD2
TGTGCCAGCAGCCCTCTAGCGGGAGGCTCTACCGGGGAGCTGTTTTTT
CASSPLAGGSTGELFF
>few|15|TRBJ1-3|TRBV7-2|NA
TGTGCCAGCAGCTTAGTCCGGGGCCTTGGAAACACCATATATTTT
CASSLVRGLGNTIYF